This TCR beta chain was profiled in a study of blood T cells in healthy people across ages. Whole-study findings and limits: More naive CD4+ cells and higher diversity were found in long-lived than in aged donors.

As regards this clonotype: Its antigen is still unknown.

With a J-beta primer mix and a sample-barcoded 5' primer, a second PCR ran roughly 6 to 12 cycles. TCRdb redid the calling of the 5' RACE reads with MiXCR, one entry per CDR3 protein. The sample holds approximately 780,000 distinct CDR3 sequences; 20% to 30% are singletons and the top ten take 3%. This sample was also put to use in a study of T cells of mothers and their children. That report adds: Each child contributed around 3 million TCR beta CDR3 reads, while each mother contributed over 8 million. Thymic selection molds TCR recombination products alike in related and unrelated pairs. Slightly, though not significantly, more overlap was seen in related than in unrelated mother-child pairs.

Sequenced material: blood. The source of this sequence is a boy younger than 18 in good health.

CDR3 amino acids: CASSVELQGYEQYF. The CDR3 bases are TGTGCCAGCAGCGTAGAATTACAGGGCTACGAGCAGTACTTC. The V call is TRBV9, the J call TRBJ2-7; tentatively, D is TRBD1 (6 bases). Trimming pared 0 bases from V and 3 bases from J, leaving 10 bases between. CDR3 length: 14 amino acids. The germline V gene has CDR1 SGDLS and CDR2 YYNGEE.